These 8 T cell receptor beta chains came from one sample sequenced in a study of a mutant IDH1 vaccine in newly diagnosed glioma. Repertoires were generated with immunoSEQ multiplex PCR, while TCRdb's copy carries only in-frame clones and drops some. The sample consists of tens of thousands of clones, about 91% of them appearing once. The time point is: week 5, during vaccination. Doses consisted of 300 ug of mutant IDH1 20-mer peptide each, paired with topical imiquimod. Their cognate antigens are unknown. The sequencing used PBMCs, collected from a glioma patient whose treatment included an IDH1 peptide vaccine. The source is a woman aged 45 to 65 with glioma.

The chain is built from TRBV4-1 and TRBJ2-7, with no clear D. CDR3 length equals 13 residues. V shed 1 base and J shed 2 bases, with 6 bases lying between them. Germline assignment: CDR1 MGHRA and CDR2 YSYEKL. The CDR3 is CASSQGPTYEQYF. The CDR3 nucleotides are TGCGCCAGCAGCCAAGGACCAACCTACGAGCAGTACTTC.

The V call is TRBV7-9, the J call TRBJ2-3, with D hard to call. V lost 5 bases and J lost 6, with 9 bases in between. CDR3 length: 12 residues. CDR1 and CDR2 from the germline V gene are SEHNR and FQNEAQ (reference sequence). In DNA form, the CDR3 reads TGTGCCAGCAGCCTTGAAACGGATACGCAGTATTTT. This sequence encodes CASSLETDTQYF.

V usage is TRBV15 and J usage is TRBJ1-2; TRBD1 might be the D (6 bases). The CDR3 contains 14 residues. Germline values: CDR1 LNHNV, CDR2 YYDKDF (reference sequence). V was cut by 0 bases and J by 5 bases, with 10 bases left in between. As DNA, the CDR3 is TGTGCCACCAGCAGAGATCTAGGGGGGTATGGCTACACCTTC. It yields the protein CATSRDLGGYGYTF.

The chain couples TRBV11-3 to TRBJ1-1; D unresolved. The CDR3 consists of 14 residues. The V and J ends lost 3 bases and 0 bases respectively, with 8 bases between them. Germline-derived CDR1 and CDR2 are SGHNT and YENEEA. CDR3 in amino acids: CASSLTSVNTEAFF. The CDR3 DNA follows: TGTGCCAGCAGCTTGACGAGCGTGAACACTGAAGCTTTCTTT.

The chain combines TRBV28 with TRBJ2-3; TRBD2 aligns across 10 bases. The CDR3 totals 13 residues. Per the germline V gene, CDR1 is MDHEN and CDR2 is SYDVKM. Trimming took 2 bases from V and 14 from J; bases not matched to a gene: 7. CDR3 loop: CASSLLAGAQPYF. DNA of the CDR3: TGTGCCAGCAGTTTACTAGCGGGAGCCCAGCCGTATTTT.

The CDR3 spells CASSLEAGGTGELFF. CDR3 in DNA: TGCGCCAGCAGCTTGGAGGCAGGGGGGACCGGGGAGCTGTTTTTT. The chain uses TRBV5-1 and TRBJ2-2; D is perhaps TRBD1 (7 bases). V was cut by 0 bases and J by 5 bases, with 11 bases left in between. Germline assignment: CDR1 SGHRS and CDR2 YFSETQ. The CDR3 totals 15 residues.

The chain carries TRBV27 and TRBJ2-7; possible D gene TRBD2, 6 bases. The germline V and J ends were trimmed by 3 bases and 3 bases, with 12 bases remaining between them. Germline V gene sequence: CDR1 MNHEY, CDR2 SMNVEV (reference sequence). CDR3 length: 14 amino acids. Here the CDR3 DNA reads TGTGCCAGCAGTTTCGGGGGAGGCGGCTACGAGCAGTACTTC. It specifies CASSFGGGGYEQYF.

V is TRBV6-6 and J is TRBJ1-5; 7 bases agree with TRBD1. The J segment lost 4 bases and the V segment lost 6 bases, leaving 12 bases of the junction unmatched. This CDR3 contains 16 residues. Germline lookup yields CDR1 MNHNY and CDR2 SVGAGI (reference sequence). CDR3 DNA: TGTGCCAGCAGCCACACGACAGGGAGAAGTAATCAGCCCCAGCATTTT. Its translation: CASSHTTGRSNQPQHF.